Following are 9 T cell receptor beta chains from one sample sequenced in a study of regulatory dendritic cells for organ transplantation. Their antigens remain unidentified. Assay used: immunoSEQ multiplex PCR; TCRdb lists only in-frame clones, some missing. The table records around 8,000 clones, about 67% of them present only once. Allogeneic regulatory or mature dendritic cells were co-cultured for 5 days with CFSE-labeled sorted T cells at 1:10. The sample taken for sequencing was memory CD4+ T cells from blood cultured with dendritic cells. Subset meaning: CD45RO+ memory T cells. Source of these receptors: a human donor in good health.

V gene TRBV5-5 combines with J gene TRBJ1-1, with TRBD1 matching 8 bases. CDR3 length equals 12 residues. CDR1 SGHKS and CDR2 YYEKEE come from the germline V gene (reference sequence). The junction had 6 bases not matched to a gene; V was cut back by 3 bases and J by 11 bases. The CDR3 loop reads CASSWDRRDAFF. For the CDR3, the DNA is TGTGCCAGCAGCTGGGACAGGCGGGATGCTTTCTTT.

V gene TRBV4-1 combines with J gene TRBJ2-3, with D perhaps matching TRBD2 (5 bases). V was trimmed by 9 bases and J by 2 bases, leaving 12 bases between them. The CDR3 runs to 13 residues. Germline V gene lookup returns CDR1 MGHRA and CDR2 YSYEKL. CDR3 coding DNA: TGCGCCAGTTGTCCGGGAAACACAGATACGCAGTATTTT. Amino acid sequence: CASCPGNTDTQYF.

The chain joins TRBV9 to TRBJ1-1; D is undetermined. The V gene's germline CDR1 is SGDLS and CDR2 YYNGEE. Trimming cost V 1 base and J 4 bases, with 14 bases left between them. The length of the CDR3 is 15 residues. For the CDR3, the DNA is TGTGCCAGCAGCGTATTGGGGTCCGCGGGCACTGAAGCTTTCTTT. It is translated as CASSVLGSAGTEAFF.

The CDR3 DNA reads TGTGCCAGTAGTATAGGCGGGTCGGGGACAGGTTACTCTGGGGCCAACGTCCTGACTTTC. The encoded protein is CASSIGGSGTGYSGANVLTF. The V gene is TRBV19, the J gene TRBJ2-6; 8 bases align to TRBD1. The CDR3 totals 20 residues. Germline V CDR1 and CDR2: LNHDA, SQIVND (reference sequence). V lost 1 base to trimming and J lost 0 bases; unmatched junction nucleotides: 11.

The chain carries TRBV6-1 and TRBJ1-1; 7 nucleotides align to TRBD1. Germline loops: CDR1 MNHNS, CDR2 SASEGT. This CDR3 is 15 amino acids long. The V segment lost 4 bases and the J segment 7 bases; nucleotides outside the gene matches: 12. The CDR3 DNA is TGTGCCAGCAGTGCCCGAATCCCGGGACAGCTTGAAGCTTTCTTT. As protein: CASSARIPGQLEAFF.

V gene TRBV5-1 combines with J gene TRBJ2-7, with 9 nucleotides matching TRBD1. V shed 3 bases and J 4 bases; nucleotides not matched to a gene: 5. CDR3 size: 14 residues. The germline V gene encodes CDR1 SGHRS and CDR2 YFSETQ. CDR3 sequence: CASSWGQGGYEQYF. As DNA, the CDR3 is TGCGCCAGCAGCTGGGGACAGGGCGGGTACGAGCAGTACTTC.

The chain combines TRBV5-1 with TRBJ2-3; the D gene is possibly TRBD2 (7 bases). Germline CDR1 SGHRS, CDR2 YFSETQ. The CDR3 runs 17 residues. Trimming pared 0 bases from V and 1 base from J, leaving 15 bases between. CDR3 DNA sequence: TGCGCCAGCAGCTTGGGGGGTGCGGGGGCAGGCACAGATACGCAGTATTTT. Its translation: CASSLGGAGAGTDTQYF. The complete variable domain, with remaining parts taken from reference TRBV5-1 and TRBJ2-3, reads KAGVTQTPRYLIKTRGQQVTLSCSPISGHRSVSWYQQTPGQGLQFLFEYFSETQRNKGNFPGRFSGRQFSNSRSEMNVSTLELGDSALYLCASSLGGAGAGTDTQYFGPGTRLTVL.

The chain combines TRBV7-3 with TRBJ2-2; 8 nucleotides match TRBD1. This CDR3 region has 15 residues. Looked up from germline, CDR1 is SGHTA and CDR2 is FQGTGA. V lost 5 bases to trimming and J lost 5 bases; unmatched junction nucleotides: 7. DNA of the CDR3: TGTGCCAGCAGCCCACGGACAGGGCGTACCGGGGAGCTGTTTTTT. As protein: CASSPRTGRTGELFF.

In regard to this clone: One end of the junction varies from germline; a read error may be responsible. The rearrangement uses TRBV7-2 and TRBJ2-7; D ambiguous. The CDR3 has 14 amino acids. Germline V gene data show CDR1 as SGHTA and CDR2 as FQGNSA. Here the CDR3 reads CASSLSFRSSEQYF. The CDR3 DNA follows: TGTGCCAGCAGCTTATCTTTTCGGTCCTCCGAGCAGTACTTC.